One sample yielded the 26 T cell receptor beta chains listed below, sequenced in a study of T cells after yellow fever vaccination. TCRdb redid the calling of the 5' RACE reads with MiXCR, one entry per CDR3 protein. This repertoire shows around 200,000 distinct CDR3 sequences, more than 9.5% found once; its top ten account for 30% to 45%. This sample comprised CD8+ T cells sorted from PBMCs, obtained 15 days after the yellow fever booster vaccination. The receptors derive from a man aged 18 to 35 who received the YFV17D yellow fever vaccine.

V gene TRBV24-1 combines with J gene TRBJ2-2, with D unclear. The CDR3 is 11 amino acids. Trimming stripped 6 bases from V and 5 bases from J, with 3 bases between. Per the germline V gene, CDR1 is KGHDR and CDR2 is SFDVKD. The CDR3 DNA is TGTGCCACCAGTCTGACCGGGGAGCTGTTTTTT. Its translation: CATSLTGELFF.

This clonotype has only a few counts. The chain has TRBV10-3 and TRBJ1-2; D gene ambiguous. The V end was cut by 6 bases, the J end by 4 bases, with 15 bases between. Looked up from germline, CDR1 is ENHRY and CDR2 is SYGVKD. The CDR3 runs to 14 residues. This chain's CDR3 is CAIRREGNRYGYTF. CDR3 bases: TGTGCCATCAGGCGAGAAGGCAACCGCTATGGCTACACCTTC.

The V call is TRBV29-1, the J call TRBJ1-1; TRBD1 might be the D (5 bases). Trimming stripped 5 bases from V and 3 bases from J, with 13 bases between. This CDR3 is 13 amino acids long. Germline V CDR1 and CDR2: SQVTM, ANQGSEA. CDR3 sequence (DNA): TGCAGCGTTTCCCAGGGATCTGACACTGAAGCTTTCTTT. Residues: CSVSQGSDTEAFF.

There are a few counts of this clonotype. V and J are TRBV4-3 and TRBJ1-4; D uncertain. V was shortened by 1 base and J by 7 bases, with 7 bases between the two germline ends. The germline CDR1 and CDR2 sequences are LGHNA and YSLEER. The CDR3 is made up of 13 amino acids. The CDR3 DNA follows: TGCGCCAGCAGCCAAGCCCTTAGTGAAAAACTGTTTTTT. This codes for CASSQALSEKLFF.

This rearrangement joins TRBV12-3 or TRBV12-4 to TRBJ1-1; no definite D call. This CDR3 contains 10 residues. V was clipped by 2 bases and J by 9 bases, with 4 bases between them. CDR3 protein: CASSLHQAFF. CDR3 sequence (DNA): TGTGCCAGCAGTTTACACCAAGCTTTCTTT.

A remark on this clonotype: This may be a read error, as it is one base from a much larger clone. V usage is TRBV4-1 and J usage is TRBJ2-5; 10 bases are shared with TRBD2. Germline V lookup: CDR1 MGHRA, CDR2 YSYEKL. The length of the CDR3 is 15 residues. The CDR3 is CDSSRAGGRGETQYF. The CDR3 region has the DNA TGCGACAGCAGCCGAGCGGGGGGGCGAGGAGAGACCCAGTACTTC.

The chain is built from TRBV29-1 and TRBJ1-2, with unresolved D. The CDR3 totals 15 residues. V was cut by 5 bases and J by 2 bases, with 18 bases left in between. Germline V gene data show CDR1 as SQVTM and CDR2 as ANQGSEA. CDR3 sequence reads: CSVRGGAVPNYGYTF. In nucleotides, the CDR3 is TGCAGCGTTCGCGGCGGAGCCGTCCCGAACTATGGCTACACCTTC.

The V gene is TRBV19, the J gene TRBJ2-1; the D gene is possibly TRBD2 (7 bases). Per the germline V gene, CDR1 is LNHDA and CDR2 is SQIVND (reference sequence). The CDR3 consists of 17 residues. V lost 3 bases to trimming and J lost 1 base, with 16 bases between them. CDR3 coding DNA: TGTGCCAGTAGTATCTTGGCAGGGGAGGGTTCCTACAATGAGCAGTTCTTC. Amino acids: CASSILAGEGSYNEQFF.

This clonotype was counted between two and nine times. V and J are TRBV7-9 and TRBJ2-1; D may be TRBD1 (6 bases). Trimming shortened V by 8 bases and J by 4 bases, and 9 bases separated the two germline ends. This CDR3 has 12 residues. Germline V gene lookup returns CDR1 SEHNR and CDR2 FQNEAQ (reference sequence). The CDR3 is CASGGGYNEQFF. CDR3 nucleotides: TGTGCCAGCGGGGGCGGTTACAATGAGCAGTTCTTC.

The CDR3 DNA follows: TGTGCCAGCAGTGAGCCACGTCAGGGCTACGAGCAGTACTTC. Protein product: CASSEPRQGYEQYF. The chain carries TRBV6-2 or TRBV6-3 and TRBJ2-7; D is perhaps TRBD1 (5 bases). CDR1 and CDR2 from the germline V gene are MNHEY and SVGEGT. CDR3 length equals 14 residues. The V end lost 5 bases, the J end lost 3 bases, and 14 bases lay between the germline ends.

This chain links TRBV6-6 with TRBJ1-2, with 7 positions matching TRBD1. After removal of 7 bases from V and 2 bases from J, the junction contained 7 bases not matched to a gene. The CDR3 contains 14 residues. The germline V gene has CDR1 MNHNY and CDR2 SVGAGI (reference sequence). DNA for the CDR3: TGTGCCAGCACGGGAGAGGGGGCCAACTATGGCTACACCTTC. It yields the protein CASTGEGANYGYTF.

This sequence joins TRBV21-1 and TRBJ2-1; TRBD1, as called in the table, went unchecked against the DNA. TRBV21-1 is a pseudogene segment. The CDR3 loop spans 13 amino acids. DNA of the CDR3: TGTGCCAGCACCACCTTCCAGGGAAATGAGCAGTTCTTC. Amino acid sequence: CASTTFQGNEQFF.

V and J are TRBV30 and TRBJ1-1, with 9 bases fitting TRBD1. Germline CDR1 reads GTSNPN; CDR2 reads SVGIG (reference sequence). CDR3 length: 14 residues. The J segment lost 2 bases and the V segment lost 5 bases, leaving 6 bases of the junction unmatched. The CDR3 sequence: CAWGSGQGNTEAFF. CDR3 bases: TGTGCCTGGGGCTCGGGACAGGGAAACACTGAAGCTTTCTTT. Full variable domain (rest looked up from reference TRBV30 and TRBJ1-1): SQTIHQWPATLVQPVGSPLSLECTVEGTSNPNLYWYRQAAGRGLQLLFYSVGIGQISSEVPQNLSASRPQDRQFILSSKKLLLSDSGFYLCAWGSGQGNTEAFFGQGTRLTVV.

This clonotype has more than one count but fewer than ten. The CDR3 here is CASGFGLSSTDTQYF. In nucleotides, the CDR3 is TGTGCCAGCGGGTTTGGGCTCTCTAGCACAGATACGCAGTATTTT. This chain joins TRBV27 and TRBJ2-3; no reliable D call. Germline V gene data show CDR1 as MNHEY and CDR2 as SMNVEV (reference sequence). V lost 8 bases to trimming and J lost 0 bases, with 15 bases between them. The CDR3 has 15 amino acids.

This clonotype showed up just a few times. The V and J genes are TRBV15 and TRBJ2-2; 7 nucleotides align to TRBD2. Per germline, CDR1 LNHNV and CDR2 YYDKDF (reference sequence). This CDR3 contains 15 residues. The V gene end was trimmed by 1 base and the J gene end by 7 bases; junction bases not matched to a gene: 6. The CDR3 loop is CATSRGSGAGGELFF. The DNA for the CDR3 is TGTGCCACCAGCAGAGGCAGCGGGGCTGGCGGGGAGCTGTTTTTT.

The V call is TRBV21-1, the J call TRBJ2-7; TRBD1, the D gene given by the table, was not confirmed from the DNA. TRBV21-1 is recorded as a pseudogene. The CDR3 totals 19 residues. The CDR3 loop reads CASSTPGQGFLGSEREQYV. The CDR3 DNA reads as TGTGCCAGCAGCACACCGGGACAGGGGTTTCTAGGTTCCGAACGCGAGCAGTACGTC.

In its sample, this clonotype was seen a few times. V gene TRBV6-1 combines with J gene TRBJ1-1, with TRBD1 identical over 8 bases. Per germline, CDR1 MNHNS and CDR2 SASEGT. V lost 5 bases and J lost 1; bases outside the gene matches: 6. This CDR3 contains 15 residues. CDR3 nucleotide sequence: TGTGCCAGCAGTCGGGACAGGCCGCGGAACACTGAAGCTTTCTTT. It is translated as CASSRDRPRNTEAFF.

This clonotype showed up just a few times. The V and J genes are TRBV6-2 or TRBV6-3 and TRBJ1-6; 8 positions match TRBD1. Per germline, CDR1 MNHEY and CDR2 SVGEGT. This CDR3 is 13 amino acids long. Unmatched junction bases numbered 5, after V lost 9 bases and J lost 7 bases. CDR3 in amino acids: CASSTGGNSPLHF. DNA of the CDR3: TGTGCCAGTTCAACAGGGGGGAATTCACCCCTCCACTTT.

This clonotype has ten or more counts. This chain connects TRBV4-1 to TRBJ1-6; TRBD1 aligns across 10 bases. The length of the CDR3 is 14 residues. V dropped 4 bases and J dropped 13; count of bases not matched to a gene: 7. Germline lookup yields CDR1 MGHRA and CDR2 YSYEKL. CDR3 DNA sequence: TGCGCCAGCAGCCTGGGACAGGGGAACGGGCCCCTCCACTTT. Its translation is CASSLGQGNGPLHF.

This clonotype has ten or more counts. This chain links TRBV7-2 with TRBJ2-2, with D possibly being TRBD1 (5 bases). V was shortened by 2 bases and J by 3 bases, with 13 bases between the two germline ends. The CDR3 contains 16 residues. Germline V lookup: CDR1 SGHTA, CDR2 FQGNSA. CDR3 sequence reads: CASSLFFPGYTGELFF. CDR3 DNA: TGTGCCAGCAGCTTATTCTTCCCAGGGTACACCGGGGAGCTGTTTTTT.

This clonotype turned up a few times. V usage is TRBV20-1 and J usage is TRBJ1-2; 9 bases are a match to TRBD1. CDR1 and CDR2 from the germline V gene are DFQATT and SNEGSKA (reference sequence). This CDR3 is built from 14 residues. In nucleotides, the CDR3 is TGCAGCGCCCCCAGGACAGGGGACTCCGATGGCTACACCTTC. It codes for CSAPRTGDSDGYTF.

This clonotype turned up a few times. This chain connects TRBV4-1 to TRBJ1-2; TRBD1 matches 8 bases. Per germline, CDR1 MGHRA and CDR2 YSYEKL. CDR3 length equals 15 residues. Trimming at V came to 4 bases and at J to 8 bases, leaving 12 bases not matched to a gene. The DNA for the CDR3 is TGCGCCAGCAGCCCCTCGACAGGGGCTTTTGGAGGCTACACCTTC. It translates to CASSPSTGAFGGYTF.

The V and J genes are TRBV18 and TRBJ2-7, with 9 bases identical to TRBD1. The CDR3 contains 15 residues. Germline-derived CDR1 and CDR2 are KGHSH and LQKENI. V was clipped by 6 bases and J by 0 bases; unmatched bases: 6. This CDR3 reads CASSPGQGYSYEQYF. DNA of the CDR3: TGTGCCAGCTCGCCCGGACAGGGGTACTCCTACGAGCAGTACTTC.

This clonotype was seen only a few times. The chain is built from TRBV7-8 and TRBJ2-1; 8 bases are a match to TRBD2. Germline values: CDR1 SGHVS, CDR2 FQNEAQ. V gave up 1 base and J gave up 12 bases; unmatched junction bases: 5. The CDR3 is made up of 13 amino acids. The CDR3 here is CASSLVIGRGQFF. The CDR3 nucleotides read TGTGCCAGCAGCTTAGTGATCGGGAGGGGGCAGTTCTTC.

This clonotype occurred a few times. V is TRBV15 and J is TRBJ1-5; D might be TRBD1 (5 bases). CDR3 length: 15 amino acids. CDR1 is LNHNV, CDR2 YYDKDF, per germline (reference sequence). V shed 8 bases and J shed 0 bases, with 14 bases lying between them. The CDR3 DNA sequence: TGTGCCACCCGTTTCGCAGGGTATAGCAATCAGCCCCAGCATTTT. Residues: CATRFAGYSNQPQHF.

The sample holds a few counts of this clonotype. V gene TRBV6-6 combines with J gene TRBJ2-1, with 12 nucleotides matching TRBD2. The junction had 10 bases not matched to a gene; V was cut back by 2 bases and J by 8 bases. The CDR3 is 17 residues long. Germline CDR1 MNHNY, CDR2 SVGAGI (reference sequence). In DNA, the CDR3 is TGTGCCAGCAGTTACGGCTCCGGACTAGCGGGGTGGGATGAGCAGTTCTTC. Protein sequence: CASSYGSGLAGWDEQFF.